This T cell receptor beta chain was sequenced for a study of T cell responses to AZD1222 COVID-19 vaccine. Comments on this clone: Its antigen is unidentified.

Assay: immunoSEQ multiplex PCR; the TCRdb copy retains only in-frame clones and omits some. The table lists approximately 80,000 clones, roughly nine tenths of them singletons. The germline V and J ends were trimmed by 3 bases and 0 bases, with 12 bases remaining between them. Germline V gives CDR1 LNHDA, CDR2 SQIVND (reference sequence). The CDR3 loop spans 15 amino acids. Study outcomes and limitations: Mapped onto spike, vaccine-associated CD4 TCRs spanned it and were dominant at 160-218 and 743-854. No day 14 peak samples; only post-peak repertoires were characterized. Clonal diversity may have been underestimated, and the donors were mostly white British, with more females than males. The number of AZD1222 recipients seropositive at baseline was only 6 or 7.

The V call is TRBV19, the J call TRBJ2-7; tentatively, D is TRBD1 or TRBD2 (5 bases each). The sequences come from peripheral blood, collected on day 0 of AZD1222 vaccination. The TCR comes from an adult in good health. DNA for the CDR3: TGTGCCAGTAGTATTAATTGGGGGAACTCCTACGAGCAGTACTTC. Translated: CASSINWGNSYEQYF.